This T cell receptor beta chain was sequenced during a study of T cells in Graves' hyperthyroidism and ophthalmopathy. Amplification yielded TCR beta CDR3 regions, with RNA transcripts as the source. A first-round RT-PCR of the TCR CDR3 used the HTBI primer set. TCRdb re-called the multiplex PCR reads through MiXCR, storing one row per CDR3 protein. The sample yields hundreds of thousands of distinct CDR3 sequences, roughly 14% seen once. Disease duration was under 3 months in the ophthalmopathy patients, who also had a Clinical Activity Score of at least 3 and a NOSPECS grade of at least 4. Researchers barred patients who had uncontrolled infection, other autoimmune disease, pregnancy or lactation. Points on this clonotype: This may be a read error, as it is one base from a much larger clone.

This TCR was sampled from a man aged 18 to 29 with Graves' ophthalmopathy. What was sequenced was blood.

CDR3 amino acids: CSASDRAASYEQYF. The CDR3 nucleotides are TGCAGTGCTAGTGATAGGGCAGCCTCCTACGAGCAGTACTTC. V and J are TRBV20-1 and TRBJ2-7, with unresolved D. Per germline, CDR1 DFQATT and CDR2 SNEGSKA (reference sequence). The CDR3 is 14 residues long. V lost 3 bases to trimming and J lost 0 bases, with 12 bases between them.